This is a list of T cell receptor beta chains from one sample in a study of blood T cell repertoires in COVID-19. Assay: immunoSEQ multiplex PCR; the TCRdb copy retains only in-frame clones and omits some. The sample records approximately 530,000 clones, about 89% being singletons. The sample taken for sequencing was peripheral blood. All receptors come from a woman in her forties or fifties with COVID-19, enrolled during active disease. Each CDR3 is given with its conserved first and last residue. D genes are given only for firm matches. Some rows mark clone size as missing; the rest say once, few, many or name a class of expanded clone.

j_gene | len | d_gene | abundance | v_gene | CDR3aa | CDR3nt
TRBJ2-3 | 15 | - | - | TRBV18 | CASSQGMAGPNTQYF | TGTGCCAGCTCGCAAGGGATGGCGGGGCCAAATACGCAGTATTTT
TRBJ2-7 | 17 | TRBD2 | - | TRBV7-8 | CASSFPLAGANSYEQYF | TGTGCCAGCAGCTTCCCCCTAGCGGGGGCCAACTCCTACGAGCAGTACTTC
TRBJ1-1 | 12 | - | - | TRBV2 | CASGGQTIEAFF | TGTGCCAGCGGGGGCCAGACTATTGAAGCTTTCTTT
TRBJ2-3 | 13 | TRBD1 | few | TRBV6-2/TRBV6-3 | CASSYMDRLKQYF | TGTGCCAGCAGTTACATGGACAGGCTTAAGCAGTATTTT
TRBJ2-2 | 16 | TRBD2 | - | TRBV13 | CASSLLGTRLPGELFF | TGTGCCAGCAGCTTATTGGGGACTAGATTGCCCGGGGAGCTGTTTTTT
TRBJ2-7 | 13 | - | - | TRBV6-5 | CASSDRTLSEQYF | TGTGCCAGCAGCGACAGGACTTTATCCGAGCAGTACTTC
TRBJ1-2 | 14 | TRBD1 | - | TRBV7-2 | CASSQYWTGDGYTF | TGTGCCAGCAGTCAGTACTGGACAGGGGATGGCTACACCTTC
TRBJ2-5 | 14 | - | - | TRBV5-1 | CASSFRVLGETQYF | TGCGCCAGCAGCTTCAGGGTGCTGGGAGAGACCCAGTACTTC
TRBJ1-4 | 15 | - | - | TRBV5-1 | CASSLGGGTNEKLFF | TGCGCCAGCAGCTTAGGGGGTGGAACTAATGAAAAACTGTTTTTT
TRBJ1-3 | 15 | - | - | TRBV2 | CASSERRSSGNTIYF | TGTGCCAGCAGTGAAAGACGGAGCTCTGGAAACACCATATATTTT
TRBJ2-1 | 15 | TRBD1 | - | TRBV19 | CASSKAGGFNNEQFF | TGTGCCAGTAGCAAGGCAGGGGGCTTCAACAATGAGCAGTTCTTC
TRBJ1-2 | 17 | TRBD1 | - | TRBV14 | CASSQGTGGKTNYGYTF | TGTGCCAGCAGCCAAGGGACAGGGGGCAAAACTAACTATGGCTACACCTTC
TRBJ1-5 | 13 | - | - | TRBV6-5 | CASSYSPNQPQHF | TGTGCCAGCAGTTACTCTCCTAATCAGCCCCAGCATTTT
TRBJ1-4 | 15 | TRBD1 | once | TRBV27 | CASSPLGTANEKLFF | TGTGCCAGCAGTCCCCTCGGGACAGCCAATGAAAAACTGTTTTTT
TRBJ2-2 | 13 | - | - | TRBV6-5 | CASTGGNTGELFF | TGTGCCAGCACCGGGGGGAACACCGGGGAGCTGTTTTTT
TRBJ1-2 | 15 | - | - | TRBV6-1 | CASSEGGVPNYGYTF | TGTGCCAGCAGTGAGGGAGGGGTTCCTAACTATGGCTACACCTTC
TRBJ1-2 | 15 | - | once | TRBV30 | CAWSVGPGANYGYTF | TGTGCCTGGAGTGTGGGCCCAGGGGCTAACTATGGCTACACCTTC
TRBJ2-2 | 16 | TRBD1 | - | TRBV7-7 | CASSVGQADYTGELFF | TGTGCCAGCAGCGTGGGACAGGCGGACTACACCGGGGAGCTGTTTTTT
TRBJ1-4 | 16 | TRBD1 | - | TRBV6-6 | CASSRSFQGAREKLFF | TGTGCCAGCAGTCGAAGTTTTCAGGGGGCGCGAGAAAAACTGTTTTTT
TRBJ2-2 | 16 | TRBD1 | - | TRBV5-1 | CASSSRTGLNTGELFF | TGCGCCAGCAGCTCCCGGACAGGACTGAACACCGGGGAGCTGTTTTTT
TRBJ1-2 | 16 | TRBD1 | - | TRBV6-2/TRBV6-3 | CASSYEQGALDYGYTF | TGTGCCAGCAGTTACGAGCAGGGGGCGTTGGACTATGGCTACACCTTC
TRBJ2-3 | 14 | - | once | TRBV9 | CASSAQGTTDTQYF | TGTGCCAGCAGCGCACAGGGAACCACAGATACGCAGTATTTT
TRBJ1-5 | 13 | - | - | TRBV6-6 | CASTSRGTQPQHF | TGTGCCAGCACTTCCAGGGGCACCCAGCCCCAGCATTTT
TRBJ2-3 | 15 | TRBD1 | - | TRBV6-5 | CASTRLRTGADTQYF | TGTGCCAGCACCCGACTGAGGACAGGGGCAGATACGCAGTATTTT
TRBJ2-7 | 12 | - | once | TRBV3-1/TRBV3-2 | CASSRTAYEQYF | TGTGCCAGCAGCCGGACAGCTTACGAGCAGTACTTC
TRBJ2-1 | 12 | - | - | TRBV4-1 | CASSLINNEQFF | TGCGCCAGCAGCCTTATAAATAATGAGCAGTTCTTC
TRBJ2-2 | 17 | TRBD1 | few | TRBV18 | CASSPSPQGASGGELFF | TGTGCCAGCTCACCTTCACCTCAGGGGGCCTCGGGCGGGGAGCTGTTTTTT
TRBJ2-5 | 10 | - | - | TRBV20-1 | CSAFPETQYF | TGCAGTGCTTTCCCTGAGACCCAGTACTTC
TRBJ2-2 | 17 | TRBD2 | - | TRBV3-1/TRBV3-2 | CASSQAYSGGYGGELFF | TGTGCCAGCAGCCAAGCTTACAGCGGGGGATACGGCGGGGAGCTGTTTTTT
TRBJ1-4 | 15 | - | - | TRBV11-2 | CASSLRSGTTEKLFF | TGTGCCAGCAGCTTACGGTCCGGGACAACGGAAAAACTGTTTTTT
TRBJ1-5 | 14 | - | - | TRBV10-2 | CASSEIGEGQPQHF | TGCGCCAGCAGTGAAATAGGGGAAGGTCAGCCCCAGCATTTT
TRBJ2-1 | 19 | TRBD2 | once | TRBV5-4 | CASSLEGWTSGASYNEQFF | TGTGCCAGCAGCTTGGAAGGGTGGACTAGCGGGGCCTCCTACAATGAGCAGTTCTTC
TRBJ1-1 | 14 | TRBD1 | - | TRBV3-1/TRBV3-2 | CASTATGGASEAFF | TGTGCCAGCACGGCGACAGGGGGCGCGTCTGAAGCTTTCTTT
TRBJ1-5 | 13 | TRBD1 | - | TRBV30 | CAWSGTGDQPQHF | TGTGCCTGGAGTGGGACAGGGGATCAGCCCCAGCATTTT
TRBJ2-3 | 16 | - | - | TRBV25-1 | CASSQGGRGPRDTQYF | TGTGCCAGCAGTCAAGGTGGGCGGGGCCCAAGGGATACGCAGTATTTT
TRBJ2-7 | 15 | TRBD2 | - | TRBV7-2 | CASSLGSGGAGEQYF | TGTGCCAGCAGCTTAGGTAGCGGGGGGGCGGGCGAGCAGTACTTC
TRBJ1-1 | 13 | - | - | TRBV14 | CASSLGQNTEAFF | TGTGCCAGCAGCCTCGGACAGAACACTGAAGCTTTCTTT
TRBJ1-6 | 18 | - | - | TRBV9 | CASSASAADSSYNSPLHF | TGTGCCAGCAGCGCATCCGCGGCGGACAGCTCCTATAATTCACCCCTCCACTTT
TRBJ1-6 | 18 | - | - | TRBV6-1 | CASSEPPSLFSYNSPLHF | TGTGCCAGCAGTGAACCCCCTTCTCTCTTCTCCTATAATTCACCCCTCCACTTT
TRBJ2-7 | 14 | TRBD2 | - | TRBV3-1/TRBV3-2 | CASSQLLAGYEQYF | TGTGCCAGCAGCCAACTACTAGCGGGCTACGAGCAGTACTTC
TRBJ1-2 | 16 | TRBD1 | - | TRBV29-1 | CSVETDGTGGRYGYTF | TGCAGCGTAGAAACGGACGGGACAGGGGGCCGCTATGGCTACACCTTC
TRBJ1-4 | 17 | TRBD1 | - | TRBV2 | CATIEPGQRSTNEKLFF | TGTGCCACCATAGAACCGGGACAGAGATCAACTAATGAAAAACTGTTTTTT
TRBJ1-6 | 15 | - | - | TRBV3-1/TRBV3-2 | CASSQAPFRGSPLHF | TGTGCCAGCAGCCAGGCCCCCTTCAGAGGTTCACCCCTCCACTTT
TRBJ1-6 | 15 | - | - | TRBV30 | CACRWGGGLGSPLHF | TGTGCCTGCAGGTGGGGGGGTGGATTAGGTTCACCCCTCCACTTT
TRBJ1-1 | 14 | - | once | TRBV14 | CASSDLSGGDEAFF | TGTGCCAGCAGCGACCTAAGTGGGGGCGATGAAGCTTTCTTT
TRBJ1-1 | 16 | - | - | TRBV6-5 | CASSFTEASGLPEAFF | TGTGCCAGCAGTTTTACGGAAGCGTCTGGGTTACCTGAAGCTTTCTTT
TRBJ2-7 | 12 | - | - | TRBV11-2 | CASSPSSYEQYF | TGTGCCAGCAGCCCCAGCTCCTACGAGCAGTACTTC
TRBJ2-6 | 15 | - | - | TRBV28 | CASRIQGTGANVLTF | TGTGCCAGCAGAATACAGGGAACCGGGGCCAACGTCCTGACTTTC